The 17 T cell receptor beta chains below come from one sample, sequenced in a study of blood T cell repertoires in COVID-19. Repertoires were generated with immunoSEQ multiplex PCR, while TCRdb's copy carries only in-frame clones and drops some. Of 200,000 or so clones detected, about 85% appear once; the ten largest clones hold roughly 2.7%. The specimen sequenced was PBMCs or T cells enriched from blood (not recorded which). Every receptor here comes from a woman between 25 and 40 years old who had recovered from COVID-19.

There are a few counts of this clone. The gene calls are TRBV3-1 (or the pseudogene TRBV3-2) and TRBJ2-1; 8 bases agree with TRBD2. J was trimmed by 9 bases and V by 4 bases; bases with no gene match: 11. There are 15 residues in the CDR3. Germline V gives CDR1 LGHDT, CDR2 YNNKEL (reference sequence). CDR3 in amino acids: CASSPPIAGPREQFF. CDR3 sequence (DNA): TGTGCCAGCAGCCCACCGATAGCGGGGCCCCGTGAGCAGTTCTTC.

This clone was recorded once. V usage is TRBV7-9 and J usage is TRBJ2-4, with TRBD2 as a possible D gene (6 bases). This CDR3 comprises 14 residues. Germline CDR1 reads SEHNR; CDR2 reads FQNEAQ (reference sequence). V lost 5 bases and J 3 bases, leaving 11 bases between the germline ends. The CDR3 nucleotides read TGTGCCAGCAGCCCCGGGGACTTCAAAAACATTCAGTACTTC. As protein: CASSPGDFKNIQYF.

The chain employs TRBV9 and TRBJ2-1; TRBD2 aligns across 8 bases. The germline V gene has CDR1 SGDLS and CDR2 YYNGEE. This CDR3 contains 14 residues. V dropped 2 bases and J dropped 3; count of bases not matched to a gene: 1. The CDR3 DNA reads TGTGCCAGCAGCGTTAGCGGGGACTACAATGAGCAGTTCTTC. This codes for CASSVSGDYNEQFF.

CDR3: CASSLGPGQENTIYF. In DNA, the CDR3 is TGTGCCAGCAGCTTGGGTCCGGGACAGGAAAACACCATATATTTT. The gene calls are TRBV5-4 and TRBJ1-3; 8 bases fit TRBD1. The trim removed 0 bases at V and 6 bases at J, leaving 5 bases unmatched. This CDR3 is built from 15 residues. Per germline, CDR1 SGHNT and CDR2 YYREEE (reference sequence).

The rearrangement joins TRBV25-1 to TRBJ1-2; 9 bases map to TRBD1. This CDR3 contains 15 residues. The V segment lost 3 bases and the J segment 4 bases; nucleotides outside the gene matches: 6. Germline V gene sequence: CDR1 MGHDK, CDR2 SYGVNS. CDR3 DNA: TGTGCCAGCAGTGATGACAGGGGGTACGGCTATGGCTACACCTTC. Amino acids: CASSDDRGYGYGYTF.

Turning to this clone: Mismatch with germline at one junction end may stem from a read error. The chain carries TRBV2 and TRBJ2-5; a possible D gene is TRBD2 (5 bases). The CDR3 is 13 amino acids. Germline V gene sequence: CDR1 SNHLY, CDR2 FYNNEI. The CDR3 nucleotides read TGTGCCAGCAGTGAAGTTACCAGCGGCCTCACCAACTTC. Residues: CASSEVTSGLTNF.

The CDR3 spells CASLLAGGNTDTQYF. The CDR3 DNA is TGTGCCAGCCTCCTAGCGGGGGGCAACACAGATACGCAGTATTTT. The J gene is TRBJ2-3, the V gene TRBV27; TRBD2 agrees at 11 bases. V shed 8 bases, J shed 2 bases, and the junction held 6 bases outside the gene matches. The CDR3 spans 15 residues. Germline V gene data show CDR1 as MNHEY and CDR2 as SMNVEV (reference sequence).

The CDR3 loop reads CASSQERRGSKNIQYF. The CDR3, as DNA: TGCGCCAGCAGCCAAGAGAGGCGGGGGTCTAAAAACATTCAGTACTTC. V is TRBV4-3 and J is TRBJ2-4, with 7 bases aligning to TRBD2. The trim removed 0 bases at V and 4 bases at J, leaving 6 bases unmatched. Germline V CDR1 and CDR2: LGHNA, YSLEER. The length of the CDR3 is 16 residues.

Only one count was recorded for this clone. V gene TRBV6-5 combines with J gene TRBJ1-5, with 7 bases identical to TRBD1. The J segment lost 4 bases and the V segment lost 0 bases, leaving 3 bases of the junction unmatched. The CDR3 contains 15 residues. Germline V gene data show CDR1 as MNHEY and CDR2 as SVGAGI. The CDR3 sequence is CASSYSRGPNQPQHF. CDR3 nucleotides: TGTGCCAGCAGTTACTCGAGGGGGCCGAATCAGCCCCAGCATTTT.

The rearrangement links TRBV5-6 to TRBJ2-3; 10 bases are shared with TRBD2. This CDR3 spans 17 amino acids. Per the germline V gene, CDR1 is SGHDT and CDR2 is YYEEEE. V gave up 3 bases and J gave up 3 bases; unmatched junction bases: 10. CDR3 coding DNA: TGTGCCAGCAGCTACCTTTACAGCGGGGGGGCTACAGATACGCAGTATTTT. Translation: CASSYLYSGGATDTQYF.

The chain's CDR3 is CASSYSTSYEQYF. The CDR3 nucleotides are TGTGCCAGCAGTTACTCGACTAGCTACGAGCAGTACTTC. The J gene is TRBJ2-7, the V gene TRBV6-5; tentative D call: TRBD2 (6 bases). Germline CDR1 and CDR2: MNHEY and SVGAGI. The CDR3 is 13 amino acids. Trimming removed 0 bases from V and 3 bases from J, with 6 bases in between.

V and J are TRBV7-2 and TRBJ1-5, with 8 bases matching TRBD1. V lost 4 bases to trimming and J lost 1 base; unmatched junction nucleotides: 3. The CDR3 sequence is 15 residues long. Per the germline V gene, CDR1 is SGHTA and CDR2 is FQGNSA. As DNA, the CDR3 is TGTGCCAGCAGCTCCGGACAGGGAAGCAATCAGCCCCAGCATTTT. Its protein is CASSSGQGSNQPQHF.

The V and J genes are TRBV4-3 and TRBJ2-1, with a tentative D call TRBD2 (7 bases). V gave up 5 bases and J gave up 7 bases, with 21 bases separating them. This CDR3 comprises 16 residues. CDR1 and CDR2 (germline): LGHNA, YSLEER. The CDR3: CASSYGMGGGRNEQFF. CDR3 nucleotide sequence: TGCGCCAGCAGCTATGGTATGGGGGGGGGCCGGAATGAGCAGTTCTTC.

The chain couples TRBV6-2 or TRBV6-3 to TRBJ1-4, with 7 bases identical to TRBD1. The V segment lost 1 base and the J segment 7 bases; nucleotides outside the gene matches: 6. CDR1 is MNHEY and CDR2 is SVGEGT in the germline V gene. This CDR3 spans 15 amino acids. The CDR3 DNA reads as TGTGCCAGCAGTTACTATCGACAGGGCGGTGAAAAACTGTTTTTT. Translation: CASSYYRQGGEKLFF.

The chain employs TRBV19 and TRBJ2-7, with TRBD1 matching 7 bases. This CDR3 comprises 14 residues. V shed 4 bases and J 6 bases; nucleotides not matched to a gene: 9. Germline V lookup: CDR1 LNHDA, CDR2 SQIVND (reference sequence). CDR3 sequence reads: CASSTPGQIPEQYF. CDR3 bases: TGTGCCAGTAGTACCCCGGGACAGATCCCCGAGCAGTACTTC.

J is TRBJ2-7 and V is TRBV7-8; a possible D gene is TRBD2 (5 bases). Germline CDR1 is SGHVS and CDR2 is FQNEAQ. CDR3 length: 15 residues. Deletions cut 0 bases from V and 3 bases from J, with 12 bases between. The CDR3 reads CASSLAPGVYYEQYF. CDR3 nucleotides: TGTGCCAGCAGCTTAGCTCCCGGGGTTTACTACGAGCAGTACTTC.

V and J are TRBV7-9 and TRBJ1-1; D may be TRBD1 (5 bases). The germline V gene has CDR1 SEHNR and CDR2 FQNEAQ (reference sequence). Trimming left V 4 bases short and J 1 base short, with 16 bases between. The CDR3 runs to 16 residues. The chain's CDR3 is CASSSGGENPNTEAFF. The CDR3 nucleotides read TGTGCCAGCAGCTCGGGGGGGGAAAACCCGAACACTGAAGCTTTCTTT.